The 29 T cell receptor beta chains below were found in one sample sequenced in a study of human T cells and chemical hapten exposure. Time point in this sample: patch test 1, 2 weeks after DPC sensitization. Treatment: therapeutic diphenylcyclopropenone sensitization with weekly scalp DPC. TCRdb reanalysed the RACE reads using MiXCR and keeps one entry per CDR3 protein. The sample gives about 340,000 distinct CDR3 sequences, roughly 6.9% of which show up once; roughly 8% is in the top ten. Here the sequenced sample was whole blood, taken in connection with sensitization to the hapten diphenylcyclopropenone (DPC). The receptors come from a woman aged 18-29 years with alopecia areata. Some clones in this sample may be carry-over from other donors' samples.

This clonotype appeared many times. The rearrangement links TRBV6-2 or TRBV6-3 to TRBJ2-1; D may be TRBD2 (5 bases). The V gene lost 6 bases and the J gene lost 10 bases, with 28 bases spanning the gap. Germline V gene sequence: CDR1 MNHEY, CDR2 SVGEGT. The CDR3 has 17 amino acids. The CDR3 is CASSPLQKDLGAGEQFF. The DNA of the CDR3 is TGTGCCAGCAGCCCTCTACAGAAGGACTTGGGCGCAGGAGAGCAGTTCTTC.

This chain links TRBV5-6 with TRBJ1-2, with D tentatively TRBD1 (5 bases). The CDR3 extends over 15 amino acids. The ends were cut back, 4 bases at V and 2 bases at J, with 15 bases in the middle. The germline V gene encodes CDR1 SGHDT and CDR2 YYEEEE. CDR3 nucleotides: TGTGCCAGCAGCCTGGGACTCTCACCAAACTATGGCTACACCTTC. Residues: CASSLGLSPNYGYTF.

The chain carries TRBV27 and TRBJ1-2; D is possibly TRBD1 (6 bases). The CDR3 has 13 amino acids. The V gene lost 7 bases and the J gene lost 4 bases, with 13 bases spanning the gap. From germline, CDR1 is MNHEY and CDR2 SMNVEV (reference sequence). The CDR3 sequence is CASTPIGGYGYTF. Here the CDR3 DNA reads TGTGCCAGCACGCCGATAGGGGGCTATGGCTACACCTTC.

V usage is TRBV28 and J usage is TRBJ2-2, with no clear D. Trimming removed 3 bases at V and 7 bases at J, with 6 bases between. Germline-derived CDR1 and CDR2 are MDHEN and SYDVKM. There are 12 residues in the CDR3. The CDR3 region is CASSFGVGELFF. The DNA for the CDR3 is TGTGCCAGCAGTTTTGGGGTCGGGGAGCTGTTTTTT. Combining the CDR3 with reference TRBV28 and TRBJ2-2 gives the whole variable domain DVKVTQSSRYLVKRTGEKVFLECVQDMDHENMFWYRQDPGLGLRLIYFSYDVKMKEKGDIPEGYSVSREKKERFSLILESASTNQTSMYLCASSFGVGELFFGEGSRLTVL.

This clonotype was picked up a small number of times. The chain is built from TRBV10-3 and TRBJ2-3; 11 nucleotides match TRBD2. Looked up from germline, CDR1 is ENHRY and CDR2 is SYGVKD. The CDR3 is 15 residues long. V shed 3 bases and J 4 bases; nucleotides not matched to a gene: 3. The CDR3 reads CAISDLAGGSDTQYF. In DNA, the CDR3 is TGTGCCATCAGTGATTTAGCGGGGGGGTCAGATACGCAGTATTTT.

This clonotype was counted at least ten times. The V gene is TRBV28, the J gene TRBJ1-6; D remains unclear. There are 13 residues in the CDR3. CDR1 MDHEN and CDR2 SYDVKM come from the germline V gene. V lost 6 bases to trimming and J lost 9 bases, with 12 bases between them. This CDR3 is CASRPSEGSPLHF. CDR3 coding DNA: TGTGCCAGCAGACCGAGCGAAGGTTCACCCCTCCACTTT.

This chain links TRBV19 with TRBJ2-5; 10 nucleotides line up with TRBD1. The trim removed 5 bases at V and 3 bases at J, leaving 3 bases unmatched. The CDR3 runs 14 residues. CDR1 is LNHDA, CDR2 SQIVND, per germline (reference sequence). The CDR3 coding sequence is TGTGCCAGTAGTCCGACAGGGGGCAAAGAGACCCAGTACTTC. This codes for CASSPTGGKETQYF.

The V call is TRBV5-6, the J call TRBJ1-5, with TRBD1 matching 8 bases. The V and J ends lost 4 bases and 3 bases, in that order; junction bases with no gene match: 6. The CDR3 spans 15 residues. The germline V gene has CDR1 SGHDT and CDR2 YYEEEE. DNA of the CDR3: TGTGCCAGCAGCACCTTGACAGGGGTCAATCAGCCCCAGCATTTT. Protein: CASSTLTGVNQPQHF.

This clonotype appeared many times. The genes are TRBV12-3 or TRBV12-4 and TRBJ2-2, with D possibly called TRBD1 or TRBD2 (5 bases each). This CDR3 region has 13 residues. V was shortened by 5 bases and J by 7 bases, with 11 bases between the two germline ends. The CDR3 region is CASSRGAGGELFF. The DNA of the CDR3 is TGTGCCAGCAGTCGAGGGGCTGGCGGGGAGCTGTTTTTT.

In its sample, this clonotype was seen many times. V usage is TRBV16 and J usage is TRBJ2-5, with D unclear. The CDR3 has 12 amino acids. Trimming stripped 2 bases from V and 3 bases from J, with 4 bases between. CDR1 and CDR2 (germline): KGHSY, FQNENV. This CDR3 is CASSQVEETQYF. The CDR3 DNA is TGTGCCAGCAGCCAAGTAGAAGAGACCCAGTACTTC.

The rearrangement links TRBV6-5 to TRBJ1-4, with D unresolved. Germline V gene data show CDR1 as MNHEY and CDR2 as SVGAGI. V was cut by 2 bases and J by 3 bases, with 10 bases left in between. This CDR3 contains 15 residues. The CDR3 DNA is TGTGCCAGCAGTTACCGGGCCTTTTCTAATGAAAAACTGTTTTTT. Its translation is CASSYRAFSNEKLFF.

This clonotype was seen many times. V usage is TRBV5-1 and J usage is TRBJ2-6; 10 positions agree with TRBD1. The junction had 6 bases not matched to a gene; V was cut back by 4 bases and J by 2 bases. The CDR3 contains 17 residues. CDR1 is SGHRS, CDR2 YFSETQ, per germline. DNA for the CDR3: TGCGCCAGCAGCGCCGGGACAGGGGACCCTGGGGCCAACGTCCTGACTTTC. It encodes CASSAGTGDPGANVLTF.

This clonotype was observed many times. The rearrangement uses TRBV7-3 and TRBJ2-2, with D possibly TRBD1 on 6 matching bases. Trimming took off 5 bases at V and 5 bases at J, with 12 bases between the two ends. CDR1 and CDR2 (germline): SGHTA, FQGTGA. The CDR3 has 14 amino acids. DNA for the CDR3: TGTGCCAGCAGCAACAGGGTTCGGACCGGGGAGCTGTTTTTT. It yields the protein CASSNRVRTGELFF.

This clonotype has a handful of counts. This chain uses TRBV6-5 with TRBJ1-2; TRBD1 aligns across 7 bases. The CDR3 runs 14 residues. The ends lost 4 bases at V and 6 bases at J; junction bases unmatched: 8. Germline V lookup: CDR1 MNHEY, CDR2 SVGAGI. The CDR3 bases are TGTGCCAGCAGTTCGGAGACAGGGACTAATGGCTACACCTTC. Translation: CASSSETGTNGYTF.

The rearrangement uses TRBV19 and TRBJ2-7; D is perhaps TRBD1 (7 bases). The CDR3 is 14 amino acids. Germline CDR1 and CDR2: LNHDA and SQIVND (reference sequence). V was clipped by 5 bases and J by 5 bases, with 16 bases between them. The CDR3 spells CASSPPGGSHEQYF. The DNA of the CDR3 is TGTGCCAGTAGTCCCCCAGGGGGGAGCCACGAGCAGTACTTC.

The V gene is TRBV20-1, the J gene TRBJ2-2; TRBD1 matches at 7 bases. In germline, CDR1 is DFQATT, CDR2 SNEGSKA (reference sequence). The junction had 8 bases not matched to a gene; V was cut back by 2 bases and J by 2 bases. The CDR3 sequence is 16 residues long. The CDR3 loop is CSARPRTGDNTGELFF. For the CDR3, the DNA is TGCAGTGCTAGACCTAGGACAGGCGATAACACCGGGGAGCTGTTTTTT.

In this sample, this clonotype turned up a few times. The chain is built from TRBV6-5 and TRBJ1-4; D not certain. CDR3 size: 16 residues. V lost 0 bases and J 0 bases, leaving 8 bases between the germline ends. CDR1 is MNHEY, CDR2 SVGAGI, per germline. The CDR3 DNA reads TGTGCCAGCAGTTACTCCTCCTTTGCAACTAATGAAAAACTGTTTTTT. The encoded protein is CASSYSSFATNEKLFF.

This clonotype was seen repeatedly, ten times or more. This chain connects TRBV29-1 to TRBJ2-3, with D possibly matching TRBD1 (5 bases). With 7 bases removed from V and 0 bases from J, the gap between germline ends came to 20 bases. CDR3 size: 16 residues. Germline CDR1 is SQVTM and CDR2 is ANQGSEA. This CDR3 reads CSAVSFDSQSTDTQYF. As DNA, the CDR3 is TGCAGCGCCGTTTCCTTCGACAGCCAGAGCACAGATACGCAGTATTTT.

The rearrangement joins TRBV6-1 to TRBJ1-1; D may be TRBD1 (6 bases). The germline V gene encodes CDR1 MNHNS and CDR2 SASEGT. The CDR3 has 14 amino acids. The V gene lost 7 bases and the J gene lost 4 bases, with 16 bases spanning the gap. This CDR3 reads CASTYTGLGTEAFF. CDR3 nucleotides: TGTGCCAGCACATACACAGGGTTGGGCACTGAAGCTTTCTTT.

The chain carries TRBV29-1 and TRBJ2-7; 7 positions agree with TRBD2. Germline V CDR1 and CDR2: SQVTM, ANQGSEA. The CDR3 spans 13 residues. V shed 6 bases and J 4 bases; nucleotides not matched to a gene: 9. CDR3 protein: CSVPAGRGYEQYF. In nucleotides, the CDR3 is TGCAGCGTCCCAGCTGGGCGGGGGTACGAGCAGTACTTC.

This clonotype was recorded a few times. The genes are TRBV5-1 and TRBJ1-5; no firm D call. CDR1 and CDR2 from the germline V gene are SGHRS and YFSETQ. Trimming took 0 bases from V and 0 from J, leaving 10 bases between them. The CDR3 totals 16 residues. CDR3 protein: CASSLEVTTSNQPQHF. The CDR3 DNA reads TGCGCCAGCAGCTTGGAGGTAACAACTAGCAATCAGCCCCAGCATTTT.

This clonotype was picked up a small number of times. This sequence joins TRBV6-2 or TRBV6-3 and TRBJ1-4, with D maybe TRBD1 (6 bases). Germline V lookup: CDR1 MNHEY, CDR2 SVGEGT. The CDR3 consists of 15 residues. Trimming took off 5 bases at V and 9 bases at J, with 19 bases between the two ends. This chain's CDR3 is CASSRQTGGQQKLFF. As DNA, the CDR3 is TGTGCCAGCAGTCGCCAAACGGGGGGCCAGCAAAAACTGTTTTTT.

V is TRBV7-2 and J is TRBJ1-5; D ambiguous. V was cut by 3 bases and J by 3 bases, with 9 bases left in between. The germline V gene encodes CDR1 SGHTA and CDR2 FQGNSA. The CDR3 extends over 14 amino acids. The CDR3 DNA sequence: TGTGCCAGCAGCTTGAGCACGCTCAATCAGCCCCAGCATTTT. Protein sequence: CASSLSTLNQPQHF.

Only a few counts were recorded for this clonotype. This sequence joins TRBV5-4 and TRBJ2-4, with 7 bases lining up with TRBD1. The CDR3 is 17 amino acids. Looked up from germline, CDR1 is SGHNT and CDR2 is YYREEE (reference sequence). After removal of 2 bases from V and 8 bases from J, the junction contained 16 bases not matched to a gene. In nucleotides, the CDR3 is TGTGCCAGCAGCTTTGCAGGGGGTACTTACCCCCCCCACATTCAGTACTTC. The encoded protein is CASSFAGGTYPPHIQYF.

This clonotype was seen only a few times. The chain joins TRBV4-3 to TRBJ2-1; 9 bases agree with TRBD2. Germline lookup yields CDR1 LGHNA and CDR2 YSLEER. Losses at the gene ends were 1 base for V and 7 bases for J; bases not matched to a gene: 8. CDR3 length equals 16 residues. The CDR3 DNA is TGCGCCAGCAGCCAAGGTGCGGGGGGGACGGGGAATGAGCAGTTCTTC. This encodes CASSQGAGGTGNEQFF.

The gene calls are TRBV7-8 and TRBJ1-2, with 7 nucleotides matching TRBD1. J gave up 6 bases and V 4 bases, and 17 bases lay outside the gene matches. Germline loops: CDR1 SGHVS, CDR2 FQNEAQ. The CDR3 is 17 amino acids. The CDR3 DNA sequence: TGTGCCAGCAGCTATTACAGGGGTAGTACCCCGGCACATGGCTACACCTTC. It codes for CASSYYRGSTPAHGYTF. Full variable domain (outside the CDR3, taken from reference TRBV7-8 and TRBJ1-2): GAGVSQSPRYKVAKRGQDVALRCDPISGHVSLFWYQQALGQGPEFLTYFQNEAQLDKSGLPSDRFFAERPEGSVSTLKIQRTQQEDSAVYLCASSYYRGSTPAHGYTFGSGTRLTVV.

The chain couples TRBV9 to TRBJ2-5; TRBD1 matches 9 bases. Germline assignment: CDR1 SGDLS and CDR2 YYNGEE. V lost 4 bases, J lost 7 bases, and 14 bases stayed unmatched. The CDR3 totals 16 residues. The CDR3 DNA reads as TGTGCCAGCAGCCCGAGTGGGGGACAGGGTGGAGGGACCCAGTACTTC. The encoded protein is CASSPSGGQGGGTQYF.

This clonotype was seen ten or more times. The CDR3 DNA reads TGTGCCAGCAGCCCCTGGGGGCCAGATACGCAGTATTTT. It specifies CASSPWGPDTQYF. J is TRBJ2-3 and V is TRBV5-4; tentatively, D is TRBD1 (6 bases). The V end lost 4 bases, the J end lost 4 bases, and 10 bases lay between the germline ends. Germline V gives CDR1 SGHNT, CDR2 YYREEE (reference sequence). There are 13 residues in the CDR3.

The chain links TRBV19 to TRBJ2-7; D perhaps matches TRBD1 (5 bases). V was trimmed by 5 bases and J by 3 bases, leaving 11 bases between them. Germline CDR1 reads LNHDA; CDR2 reads SQIVND (reference sequence). The CDR3 totals 13 residues. This CDR3 is CASSADTNYEQYF. The CDR3 DNA reads as TGTGCCAGTAGTGCGGACACGAACTACGAGCAGTACTTC.